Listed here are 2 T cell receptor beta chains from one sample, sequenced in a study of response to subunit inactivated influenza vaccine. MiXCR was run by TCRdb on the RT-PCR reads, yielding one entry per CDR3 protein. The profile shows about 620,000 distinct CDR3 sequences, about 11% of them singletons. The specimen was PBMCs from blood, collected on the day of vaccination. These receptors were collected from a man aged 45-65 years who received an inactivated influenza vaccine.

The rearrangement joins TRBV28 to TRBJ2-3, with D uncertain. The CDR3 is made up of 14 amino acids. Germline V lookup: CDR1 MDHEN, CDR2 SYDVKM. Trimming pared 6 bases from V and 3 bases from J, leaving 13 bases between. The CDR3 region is CASSWVVGTDTQYF. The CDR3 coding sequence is TGTGCCAGCAGCTGGGTCGTGGGGACAGATACGCAGTATTTT.

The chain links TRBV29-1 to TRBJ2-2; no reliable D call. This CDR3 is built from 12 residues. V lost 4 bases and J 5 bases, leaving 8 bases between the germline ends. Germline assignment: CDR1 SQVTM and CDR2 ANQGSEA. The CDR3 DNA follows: TGCAGCGTTGGACACTCGACCGGGGAGCTGTTTTTT. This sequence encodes CSVGHSTGELFF.